This TCR beta chain was identified during a study of shared clonotypes between healthy human individuals. CDR3 size: 15 residues. The V end was cut by 4 bases, the J end by 0 bases, with 13 bases between. The V gene's germline CDR1 is SEHNR and CDR2 FQNEAQ (reference sequence). Here immunoSEQ multiplex PCR was the method, and the copy in TCRdb shows in-frame clones only, minus some. The table lists approximately 510,000 clones, 79% of them singletons, with roughly 13% in the top ten. The table lists this clone with many counts. The sequencing sample was made of PBMCs. This sequence originates from a woman aged 40 to 49 in good health. Some clones in this sample may be carry-over from other donors' samples. The chain couples TRBV7-9 to TRBJ2-7; tentative D call: TRBD2 (6 bases). In nucleotides, the CDR3 is TGTGCCAGCAGCTCATTTACTAGCCTCTCCTACGAGCAGTACTTC. It codes for CASSSFTSLSYEQYF.